Below are 30 T cell receptor beta chains sequenced from a single sample in a study of cytomegalovirus exposure and HLA in healthy donors. PCR used 60 Vbeta primers and 13 Jbeta primers. Generated by immunoSEQ multiplex PCR, the TCRdb table keeps only in-frame clones and is missing some. The sample lists 200,000 or so clones; roughly 80% were seen once. The sample consisted of PBMCs. Receptors originate from a man aged 40-49 years in good health and CMV-seropositive.

This chain joins TRBV19 and TRBJ2-7; D might be TRBD2 (6 bases). The germline gives CDR1 LNHDA, CDR2 SQIVND (reference sequence). The CDR3 contains 15 residues. The V end lost 3 bases, the J end lost 5 bases, and 17 bases lay between the germline ends. The CDR3 DNA reads TGTGCCAGTAGTATCCAGGGAGGAAAGGTGAACGAGCAGTACTTC. Translation: CASSIQGGKVNEQYF.

This clone was seen more than once but under ten times. The chain combines TRBV19 with TRBJ1-1, with D uncertain. Germline values: CDR1 LNHDA, CDR2 SQIVND (reference sequence). This CDR3 region has 12 residues. The ends were cut back, 6 bases at V and 5 bases at J, with 10 bases in the middle. CDR3 in amino acids: CASRQSRTEAFF. The CDR3 coding sequence is TGTGCCAGTAGGCAGTCAAGAACTGAAGCTTTCTTT.

Only one count was recorded for this clone. The chain uses TRBV23-1 and TRBJ1-2; TRBD1 matches at 11 bases. TRBV23-1 is marked as an open reading frame, function uncertain. The junction had 11 bases not matched to a gene; V was cut back by 2 bases and J by 0 bases. The CDR3 has 19 residues. CDR3 sequence (DNA): TGCGCCAGCAGTCAACTGGGACAGGGGGTGAAAAGAGCTAACTATGGCTACACCTTC. Its protein is CASSQLGQGVKRANYGYTF.

The chain is built from TRBV7-2 and TRBJ2-7; weak D call: TRBD1 (5 bases). The CDR3 runs 15 residues. Germline V CDR1 and CDR2: SGHTA, FQGNSA. Trimming removed 2 bases at V and 2 bases at J, with 13 bases between. CDR3 in amino acids: CASSLNKGSTYEQYF. The CDR3 bases are TGTGCCAGCAGCTTAAACAAGGGGTCAACCTACGAGCAGTACTTC. The full variable domain, completed using reference TRBV7-2 and TRBJ2-7, is GAGVSQSPSNKVTEKGKDVELRCDPISGHTALYWYRQSLGQGLEFLIYFQGNSAPDKSGLPSDRFSAERTGGSVSTLTIQRTQQEDSAVYLCASSLNKGSTYEQYFGPGTRLTVT.

This rearrangement joins TRBV4-3 to TRBJ1-5, with no clear D. Trimming left V 2 bases short and J 0 bases short, with 26 bases between. The CDR3 is made up of 21 amino acids. Germline loops: CDR1 LGHNA, CDR2 YSLEER. CDR3 sequence reads: CASSQRSRAGNVSYSNQPQHF. CDR3 nucleotides: TGCGCCAGCAGCCAAAGGTCTCGGGCGGGGAATGTATCTTATAGCAATCAGCCCCAGCATTTT.

The rearrangement uses TRBV7-2 and TRBJ2-5, with D possibly TRBD1 on 6 matching bases. CDR1 and CDR2 (germline): SGHTA, FQGNSA. The V gene lost 5 bases and the J gene lost 4 bases, with 17 bases spanning the gap. The CDR3 is 15 amino acids. The CDR3 nucleotides are TGTGCCAGCAGCCGATCTACAGGGATAGGAGAGACCCAGTACTTC. Translation gives CASSRSTGIGETQYF.

This chain uses TRBV6-4 with TRBJ2-7; 10 bases are a match to TRBD1. There are 14 residues in the CDR3. The ends lost 10 bases at V and 4 bases at J; junction bases unmatched: 10. Germline V gene sequence: CDR1 MRHNA, CDR2 SNTAGT. As DNA, the CDR3 is TGTGCCACCGACCGGGACAGGGGAGTTTACGAGCAGTACTTC. This sequence encodes CATDRDRGVYEQYF.

This clone was seen a few times. V and J are TRBV28 and TRBJ2-1; D is undetermined. CDR1 and CDR2 from the germline V gene are MDHEN and SYDVKM. Trimming took off 6 bases at V and 0 bases at J, with 9 bases between the two ends. This CDR3 region has 14 residues. The DNA of the CDR3 is TGTGCCAGCAGCCTGATGAGCTCCTACAATGAGCAGTTCTTC. Translation gives CASSLMSSYNEQFF.

The chain uses TRBV7-2 and TRBJ2-7; D is undetermined. Germline V gene lookup returns CDR1 SGHTA and CDR2 FQGNSA. The CDR3 is 14 amino acids. Trimming took 1 base from V and 2 from J, leaving 9 bases between them. This CDR3 is CASSLVVQAYEQYF. For the CDR3, the DNA is TGTGCCAGCAGCTTAGTTGTGCAGGCCTACGAGCAGTACTTC. Supplemented by reference TRBV7-2 and TRBJ2-7, the full variable domain reads GAGVSQSPSNKVTEKGKDVELRCDPISGHTALYWYRQSLGQGLEFLIYFQGNSAPDKSGLPSDRFSAERTGGSVSTLTIQRTQQEDSAVYLCASSLVVQAYEQYFGPGTRLTVT.

This rearrangement joins TRBV28 to TRBJ1-5; possibly TRBD1 for D (6 bases). V was trimmed by 5 bases and J by 5 bases, leaving 16 bases between them. This CDR3 contains 15 residues. Germline-derived CDR1 and CDR2 are MDHEN and SYDVKM. For the CDR3, the DNA is TGTGCCAGCAGTCCGGACAGCCGTCGATATCAGCCCCAGCATTTT. Residues: CASSPDSRRYQPQHF.

The V gene is TRBV7-9, the J gene TRBJ2-1, with 9 bases aligning to TRBD2. V lost 8 bases to trimming and J lost 6 bases; unmatched junction nucleotides: 20. Germline V gene lookup returns CDR1 SEHNR and CDR2 FQNEAQ (reference sequence). The CDR3 runs 18 residues. CDR3 DNA: TGTGCCAGCTTTCTCTTCGCGGGGGGGCCATTTCGGGTCAATGAGCAGTTCTTC. This encodes CASFLFAGGPFRVNEQFF.

This rearrangement joins TRBV7-2 to TRBJ2-1, with D perhaps TRBD2 (6 bases). The CDR3 is 15 residues long. V lost 5 bases and J lost 10, with 21 bases in between. Germline loops: CDR1 SGHTA, CDR2 FQGNSA. In DNA form, the CDR3 reads TGTGCCAGCAGCCCCCATCCGCTAGCGAGTCCCGAGCAGTTCTTC. This gives the protein CASSPHPLASPEQFF.

Comment on this clone: Its ends do not fully match the called genes, so a read error is possible. The chain links TRBV6-1 to TRBJ1-5; 8 positions match TRBD1. Germline assignment: CDR1 MNHNS and CDR2 SASEGT. This CDR3 spans 16 amino acids. CDR3 bases: TGTGCCAGCAGCGAAGCCTCAGGGGGCGGCAATCAGCCCCAGCATTTT. Translation gives CASSEASGGGNQPQHF.

This clone appeared a few times. This chain joins TRBV4-1 and TRBJ2-7; 7 nucleotides agree with TRBD1. V dropped 3 bases and J dropped 4; count of bases not matched to a gene: 9. The germline V gene encodes CDR1 MGHRA and CDR2 YSYEKL. This CDR3 comprises 15 residues. The CDR3 loop is CASSQEPGQQYEQYF. In DNA form, the CDR3 reads TGCGCCAGCAGCCAGGAACCGGGACAGCAATACGAGCAGTACTTC.

The V and J genes are TRBV2 and TRBJ2-5, with TRBD2 identical over 12 bases. This CDR3 has 14 amino acids. The J segment lost 5 bases and the V segment lost 7 bases, leaving 5 bases of the junction unmatched. Per germline, CDR1 SNHLY and CDR2 FYNNEI. The CDR3 spells CASNLAGGQETQYF. CDR3 nucleotides: TGTGCCAGCAACCTAGCGGGGGGGCAGGAGACCCAGTACTTC.

The chain links TRBV7-2 to TRBJ1-1, with D possibly TRBD1 on 6 matching bases. Trimming shortened V by 6 bases and J by 6 bases, and 23 bases separated the two germline ends. Looked up from germline, CDR1 is SGHTA and CDR2 is FQGNSA. The CDR3 length is 16 residues. In DNA, the CDR3 is TGTGCCAGCAGACGAGTCGGGGGGCGAATAAATGCTGAAGCTTTCTTT. Amino acid sequence: CASRRVGGRINAEAFF.

A note on this clone: Other DNA sequences of this sample code for an identical CDR3. The rearrangement joins TRBV7-2 to TRBJ2-5, with D possibly TRBD2 on 6 matching bases. V dropped 3 bases and J dropped 5 bases, with 13 bases sitting between them. The CDR3 is 14 residues long. Germline assignment: CDR1 SGHTA and CDR2 FQGNSA. CDR3 loop: CASSFSGVAETQYF. The CDR3 nucleotides read TGTGCCAGCAGCTTTTCGGGGGTTGCGGAGACCCAGTACTTC.

V gene TRBV9 combines with J gene TRBJ1-2, with 8 bases aligning to TRBD1. V gave up 0 bases and J gave up 2 bases; unmatched junction bases: 0. This CDR3 is 14 amino acids long. Germline V gene lookup returns CDR1 SGDLS and CDR2 YYNGEE. The CDR3 reads CASSVDRGNYGYTF. For the CDR3, the DNA is TGTGCCAGCAGCGTAGACAGGGGGAACTATGGCTACACCTTC.

This clone was counted a single time. This chain uses TRBV28 with TRBJ2-5; 9 bases are shared with TRBD2. V was clipped by 1 base and J by 1 base; unmatched bases: 10. From germline, CDR1 is MDHEN and CDR2 SYDVKM. The CDR3 has 18 amino acids. CDR3 nucleotide sequence: TGTGCCAGCAGTTTATCTGGCGGGGGGGCCCCGGTCCAAGAGACCCAGTACTTC. Protein: CASSLSGGGAPVQETQYF.

This chain uses TRBV19 with TRBJ1-1; no firm D call. The CDR3 is 14 residues long. The germline V and J ends were trimmed by 5 bases and 1 base, with 11 bases remaining between them. Germline CDR1 is LNHDA and CDR2 is SQIVND (reference sequence). In DNA, the CDR3 is TGTGCCAGTAGTTCCGGGAACTGGAACACTGAAGCTTTCTTT. Encoded protein: CASSSGNWNTEAFF.

The V and J genes are TRBV5-6 and TRBJ2-5; D gene ambiguous. Matching the DNA end better, TRBJ2-7 makes the J call doubtful. CDR1 SGHDT and CDR2 YYEEEE come from the germline V gene. The CDR3 spans 13 residues. The chain's CDR3 is CASSLTVTYEQYF. CDR3 bases: TGTGCCAGCAGCTTAACAGTCACCTACGAGCAGTACTTC.

This chain uses TRBV19 with TRBJ2-2, with D unclear. Germline values: CDR1 LNHDA, CDR2 SQIVND (reference sequence). The V end was cut by 1 base, the J end by 6 bases, with 6 bases between. The CDR3 consists of 13 residues. CDR3 in amino acids: CASSIGTPGELFF. In DNA, the CDR3 is TGTGCCAGTAGTATAGGTACTCCCGGGGAGCTGTTTTTT.

V usage is TRBV5-1 and J usage is TRBJ2-7, with TRBD1 as a possible D gene (5 bases). V lost 1 base to trimming and J lost 4 bases, with 12 bases between them. This CDR3 region has 14 residues. Germline V gene lookup returns CDR1 SGHRS and CDR2 YFSETQ. CDR3 region: CASSLPQGGYEQYF. The CDR3 bases are TGCGCCAGCAGCTTGCCCCAGGGTGGGTACGAGCAGTACTTC.

In this sample, this clone turned up a few times. The rearrangement uses TRBV19 and TRBJ1-2; D is ambiguous. From germline, CDR1 is LNHDA and CDR2 SQIVND (reference sequence). The CDR3 has 11 amino acids. V was cut by 10 bases and J by 2 bases, with 8 bases left in between. The CDR3, as DNA: TGTGCCATTTCACTGAACTATGGCTACACCTTC. Translation gives CAISLNYGYTF.

This clone was observed a single time. The chain has TRBV6-4 and TRBJ1-3, with 11 bases aligning to TRBD1. The germline CDR1 and CDR2 sequences are MRHNA and SNTAGT. The CDR3 runs to 17 residues. Unmatched junction bases numbered 3, after V lost 1 base and J lost 1 base. CDR3 coding DNA: TGTGCCAGCAGTGACTTAGGACAGGGGGCATCTGGAAACACCATATATTTT. Protein: CASSDLGQGASGNTIYF.

The rearrangement links TRBV30 to TRBJ1-2, with unresolved D. Germline CDR1 reads GTSNPN; CDR2 reads SVGIG (reference sequence). This CDR3 contains 13 residues. V was clipped by 0 bases and J by 4 bases, with 9 bases between them. The CDR3 nucleotides are TGTGCCTGGAGTGTAATTCCGGGCTATGGCTACACCTTC. Its protein product is CAWSVIPGYGYTF. Supplemented by reference TRBV30 and TRBJ1-2, the full variable domain reads SQTIHQWPATLVQPVGSPLSLECTVEGTSNPNLYWYRQAAGRGLQLLFYSVGIGQISSEVPQNLSASRPQDRQFILSSKKLLLSDSGFYLCAWSVIPGYGYTFGSGTRLTVV.

Concerning this clone itself: Germline is not matched at one junction end, which may reflect a read error. This rearrangement joins TRBV5-1 to TRBJ1-1, with TRBD1 matching 8 bases. Germline V gene sequence: CDR1 SGHRS, CDR2 YFSETQ. This CDR3 is 14 amino acids long. The CDR3 DNA reads TGCGCCAGCAGTTTGGGACAGGTTAACACTGAAGCTTTCTTT. Protein: CASSLGQVNTEAFF.

The gene calls are TRBV6-5 and TRBJ1-4, with D possibly being TRBD1 (5 bases). Trimming took 4 bases from V and 3 from J, leaving 15 bases between them. CDR1 and CDR2 from the germline V gene are MNHEY and SVGAGI. The CDR3 contains 16 residues. CDR3 protein: CASSSDAGSSNEKLFF. The CDR3 DNA follows: TGTGCCAGCAGTTCAGACGCAGGGTCTTCTAATGAAAAACTGTTTTTT.

The V and J genes are TRBV7-2 and TRBJ2-1; D perhaps matches TRBD2 (6 bases). CDR1 SGHTA and CDR2 FQGNSA come from the germline V gene. V dropped 3 bases and J dropped 9 bases, with 12 bases sitting between them. This CDR3 is built from 13 residues. The chain's CDR3 is CASSFETSGEQFF. The CDR3 nucleotides are TGTGCCAGCAGCTTTGAGACTAGTGGTGAGCAGTTCTTC.

The chain recombines TRBV9 with TRBJ1-2; 10 bases line up with TRBD1. CDR1 and CDR2 (germline): SGDLS, YYNGEE. The V gene end was trimmed by 4 bases and the J gene end by 4 bases; junction bases not matched to a gene: 7. This CDR3 has 15 residues. The CDR3 is CASSPRQGASYGYTF. The CDR3 DNA follows: TGTGCCAGCAGCCCGAGACAGGGGGCTAGCTATGGCTACACCTTC.